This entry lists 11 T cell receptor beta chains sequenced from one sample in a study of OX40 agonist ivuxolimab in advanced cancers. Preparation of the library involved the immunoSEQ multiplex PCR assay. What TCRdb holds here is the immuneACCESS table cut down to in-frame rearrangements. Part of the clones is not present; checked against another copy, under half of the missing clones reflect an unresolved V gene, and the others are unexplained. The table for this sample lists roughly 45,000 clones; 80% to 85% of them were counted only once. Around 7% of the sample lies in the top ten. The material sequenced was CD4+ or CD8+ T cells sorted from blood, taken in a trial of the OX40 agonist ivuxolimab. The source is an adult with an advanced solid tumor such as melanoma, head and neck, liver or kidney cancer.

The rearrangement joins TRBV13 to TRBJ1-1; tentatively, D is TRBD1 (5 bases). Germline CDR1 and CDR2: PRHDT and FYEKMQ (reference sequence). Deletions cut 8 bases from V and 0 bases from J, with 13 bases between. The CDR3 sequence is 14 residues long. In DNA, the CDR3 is TGTGCCAGCGAGACAGCCCAAATGAACACTGAAGCTTTCTTT. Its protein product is CASETAQMNTEAFF. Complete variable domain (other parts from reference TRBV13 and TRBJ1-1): AAGVIQSPRHLIKEKRETATLKCYPIPRHDTVYWYQQGPGQDPQFLISFYEKMQSDKGSIPDRFSAQQFSDYHSELNMSSLELGDSALYFCASETAQMNTEAFFGQGTRLTVV.

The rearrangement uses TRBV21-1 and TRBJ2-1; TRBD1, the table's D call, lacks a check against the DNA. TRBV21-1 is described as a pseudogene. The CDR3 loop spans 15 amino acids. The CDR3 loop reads CASRIDSSSYNEQFF. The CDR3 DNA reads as TGTGCCAGCAGGATAGACAGTAGCTCCTACAATGAGCAGTTCTTC.

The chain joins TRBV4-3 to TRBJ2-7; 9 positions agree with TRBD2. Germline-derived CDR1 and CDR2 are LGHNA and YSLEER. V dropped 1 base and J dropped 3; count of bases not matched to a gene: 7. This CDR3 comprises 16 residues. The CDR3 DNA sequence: TGCGCCAGCAGCCAAGCTATAGCGGGAGTTGGCTACGAGCAGTACTTC. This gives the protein CASSQAIAGVGYEQYF.

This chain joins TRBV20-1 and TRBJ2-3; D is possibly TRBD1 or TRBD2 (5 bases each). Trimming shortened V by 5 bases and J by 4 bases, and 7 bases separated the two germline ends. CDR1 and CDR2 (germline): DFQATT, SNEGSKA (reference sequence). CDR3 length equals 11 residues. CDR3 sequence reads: CSAGGSDTQYF. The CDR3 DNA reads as TGCAGTGCTGGGGGATCAGATACGCAGTATTTT.

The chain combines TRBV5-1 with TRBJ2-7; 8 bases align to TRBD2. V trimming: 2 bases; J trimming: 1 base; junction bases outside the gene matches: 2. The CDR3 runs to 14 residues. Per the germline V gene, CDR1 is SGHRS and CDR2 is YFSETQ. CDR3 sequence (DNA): TGCGCCAGCAGCTTTACTAGCGGATCCTACGAGCAGTACTTC. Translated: CASSFTSGSYEQYF.

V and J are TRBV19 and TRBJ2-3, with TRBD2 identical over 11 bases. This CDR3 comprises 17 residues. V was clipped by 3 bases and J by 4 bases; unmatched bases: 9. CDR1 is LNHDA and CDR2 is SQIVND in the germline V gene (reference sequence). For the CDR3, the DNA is TGTGCCAGTAGTATTCTCTTTCCTAGCGGGAGGCCAGATACGCAGTATTTT. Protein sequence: CASSILFPSGRPDTQYF.

DNA of the CDR3: TGTGCCAGCAGCTACTTTGGGATAGCGGACCCTGAGCAGTTCTTC. Protein: CASSYFGIADPEQFF. The chain couples TRBV11-1 to TRBJ2-1, with D perhaps TRBD2 (6 bases). The CDR3 has 15 amino acids. Germline loops: CDR1 SGHAT, CDR2 FQDESV (reference sequence). The V end lost 4 bases, the J end lost 9 bases, and 19 bases lay between the germline ends.

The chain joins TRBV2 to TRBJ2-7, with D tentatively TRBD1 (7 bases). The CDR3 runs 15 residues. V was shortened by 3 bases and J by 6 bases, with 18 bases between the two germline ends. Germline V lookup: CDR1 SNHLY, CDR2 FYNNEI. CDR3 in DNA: TGTGCCAGCAGTGAGACAAGTCCAGGGGGGCGCGAGCAGTACTTC. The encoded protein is CASSETSPGGREQYF.

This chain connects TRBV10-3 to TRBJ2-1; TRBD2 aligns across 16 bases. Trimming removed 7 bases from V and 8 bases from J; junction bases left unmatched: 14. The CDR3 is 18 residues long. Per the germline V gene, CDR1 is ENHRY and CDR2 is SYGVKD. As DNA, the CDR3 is TGTGCCATCACGCCCGGGACTAGCGGGAGGGCCCGATGGGATGAGCAGTTCTTC. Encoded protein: CAITPGTSGRARWDEQFF.

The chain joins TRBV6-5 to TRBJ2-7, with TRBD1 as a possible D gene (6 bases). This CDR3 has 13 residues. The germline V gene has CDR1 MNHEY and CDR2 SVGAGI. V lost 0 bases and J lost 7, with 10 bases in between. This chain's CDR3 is CASSYSQGREQYF. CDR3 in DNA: TGTGCCAGCAGTTACTCACAGGGCAGGGAGCAGTACTTC.

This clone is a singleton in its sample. The CDR3 nucleotides read TGTGCCAGCAGCTCTTACAGGGACTCTGGGGCCAACGTCCTGACTTTC. Translating gives CASSSYRDSGANVLTF. The chain uses TRBV5-8 and TRBJ2-6, with a weak D call TRBD1 (6 bases). The germline V and J ends were trimmed by 3 bases and 0 bases, with 10 bases remaining between them. This CDR3 is built from 16 residues. CDR1 and CDR2 (germline): SGHTS, YDEGEE. The full variable domain, its missing parts supplied by reference TRBV5-8 and TRBJ2-6, is EAGVTQSPTHLIKTRGQQATLRCSPISGHTSVYWYQQALGLGLQFLLWYDEGEERNRGNFPPRFSGRQFPNYSSELNVNALELEDSALYLCASSSYRDSGANVLTFGAGSRLTVL.